These T cell receptor beta chains were read from a single sample in a study of response to subunit inactivated influenza vaccine. Each CDR3 protein gets one entry after TCRdb re-called the RT-PCR reads with MiXCR. The sample includes about 700,000 distinct CDR3 sequences, around 14% of them seen just once. Sequencing was performed on PBMCs from blood, taken around 15 days before vaccination. The receptor source for this set is a man aged 45-65 years who received an inactivated influenza vaccine. Both conserved end residues are part of each CDR3. Fields, in order: V gene, D gene, clone size, J gene, CDR3 DNA, CDR3 protein. D genes are given only for firm matches. Some rows mark clone size as missing; the rest say once, few, many or name a class of expanded clone.

V gene: TRBV2; D gene: .; clone size: many; J gene: TRBJ1-3; CDR3 DNA: TGTGCCAGCAGTCCAAGGAAGAGCTCTGGAAACACCATATATTTT; CDR3 protein: CASSPRKSSGNTIYF
V gene: TRBV7-2; D gene: .; clone size: few; J gene: TRBJ1-4; CDR3 DNA: TGTGCCAGCAGTGTCCATAATGAAAAACTGTTTTTT; CDR3 protein: CASSVHNEKLFF
V gene: TRBV7-2; D gene: .; clone size: few; J gene: TRBJ1-5; CDR3 DNA: TGTGCCAGCAGCCTCGGGGGGGGGTCGGGCTATCAGCCCCAGCATTTT; CDR3 protein: CASSLGGGSGYQPQHF
V gene: TRBV11-2; D gene: .; clone size: many; J gene: TRBJ1-2; CDR3 DNA: TGTGCCAGCAGCTTACACCTCAGCAAGGGCTACACCTTC; CDR3 protein: CASSLHLSKGYTF
V gene: TRBV5-1; D gene: .; clone size: few; J gene: TRBJ2-1; CDR3 DNA: TGCGCCAGCAGTTTCCCAGGGGGACTCTACAATGAGCAGTTCTTC; CDR3 protein: CASSFPGGLYNEQFF
V gene: TRBV7-9; D gene: TRBD2; clone size: few; J gene: TRBJ2-7; CDR3 DNA: TGTGCCAGCACCTTTTCACTGGGGGCGGGAGGAGGAGAGCAGTACTTC; CDR3 protein: CASTFSLGAGGGEQYF
V gene: TRBV7-3; D gene: TRBD2; clone size: few; J gene: TRBJ2-3; CDR3 DNA: TGTGCCAGCAGCTTATGGGGACTAGCGGAAATCACAGATACGCAGTATTTT; CDR3 protein: CASSLWGLAEITDTQYF
V gene: TRBV5-5; D gene: TRBD2; clone size: .; J gene: TRBJ2-1; CDR3 DNA: TGTGCCAGCAGCTTGGACAGCGGGAGGGCGCCTGAGCAGTTCTTC; CDR3 protein: CASSLDSGRAPEQFF
V gene: TRBV30; D gene: .; clone size: .; J gene: TRBJ2-3; CDR3 DNA: TGTGCCTGGAGGGACTACCGACCCACAGATACGCAGTATTTT; CDR3 protein: CAWRDYRPTDTQYF
V gene: TRBV24-1; D gene: .; clone size: few; J gene: TRBJ2-6; CDR3 DNA: TGTGCCACCAGTGATGCACTCTCTGGGGCCAACGTCCTGACTTTC; CDR3 protein: CATSDALSGANVLTF
V gene: TRBV5-1; D gene: .; clone size: few; J gene: TRBJ1-6; CDR3 DNA: TGCGCCAGCAGCTTGGATGGCCGCGGGTATAATTCACCCCTCCACTTT; CDR3 protein: CASSLDGRGYNSPLHF
V gene: TRBV7-8; D gene: .; clone size: .; J gene: TRBJ2-5; CDR3 DNA: TGTGCCAGCAGCAGTCTCCGGGCCTTACAAGGGGAGGAGACCCAGTACTTC; CDR3 protein: CASSSLRALQGEETQYF
V gene: TRBV10-2; D gene: .; clone size: few; J gene: TRBJ1-5; CDR3 DNA: TGCGCCAGCAGCGGGGACTTGAGCAATCAGCCCCAGCATTTT; CDR3 protein: CASSGDLSNQPQHF
V gene: TRBV3-1; D gene: .; clone size: few; J gene: TRBJ2-1; CDR3 DNA: TGTGCCAGCAGCCGGGACTTTACCTACAATGAGCAGTTCTTC; CDR3 protein: CASSRDFTYNEQFF
V gene: TRBV6-1; D gene: .; clone size: few; J gene: TRBJ2-7; CDR3 DNA: TGTGCCAGACACAAAGGAGGGACCAGCTCCTACGAGCAGTACTTC; CDR3 protein: CARHKGGTSSYEQYF
V gene: TRBV7-2; D gene: TRBD1; clone size: few; J gene: TRBJ2-7; CDR3 DNA: TGTGCCAGCAGCAAGGGGACAGGGAGTGACGAGCAGTACTTC; CDR3 protein: CASSKGTGSDEQYF
V gene: TRBV4-1; D gene: .; clone size: .; J gene: TRBJ2-7; CDR3 DNA: TGCGCCAGCAGCCAAGAGAGGTCGCCCCCCTACGAGCAGTACTTC; CDR3 protein: CASSQERSPPYEQYF
V gene: TRBV4-1; D gene: .; clone size: .; J gene: TRBJ2-1; CDR3 DNA: TGCGCCAGCAGCCTCCCGGGCCGACCATACAATGAGCAGTTCTTC; CDR3 protein: CASSLPGRPYNEQFF
V gene: TRBV6-5; D gene: TRBD1; clone size: few; J gene: TRBJ2-2; CDR3 DNA: TGTGCCAGCAGTTACTCAACGGGACAGACGAACACCGGGGAGCTGTTTTTT; CDR3 protein: CASSYSTGQTNTGELFF
V gene: TRBV20-1; D gene: .; clone size: few; J gene: TRBJ2-3; CDR3 DNA: TGCAGTGCCATAGATCCCAAACAAACAGATACGCAGTATTTT; CDR3 protein: CSAIDPKQTDTQYF
V gene: TRBV5-1; D gene: .; clone size: .; J gene: TRBJ1-4; CDR3 DNA: TGCGCCAGCAGCTTGTGGTGGACTGAAAAACTGTTTTTT; CDR3 protein: CASSLWWTEKLFF
V gene: TRBV25-1; D gene: TRBD2; clone size: many; J gene: TRBJ2-7; CDR3 DNA: TGTGCCAGCAGGTCCGGGGGGAGCTACGAGCAGTACTTC; CDR3 protein: CASRSGGSYEQYF
V gene: TRBV7-8; D gene: .; clone size: few; J gene: TRBJ2-1; CDR3 DNA: TGTGCCAGCAGCCTCATTACGCGACCTTCCTTC; CDR3 protein: CASSLITRPSF
V gene: TRBV5-1; D gene: .; clone size: .; J gene: TRBJ1-6; CDR3 DNA: TGCGCCAGCAGCTTGTCAGGAGAAAGTTTTTCACCCCTCCACTTT; CDR3 protein: CASSLSGESFSPLHF
V gene: TRBV18; D gene: .; clone size: .; J gene: TRBJ1-2; CDR3 DNA: TGTGCCAGCTCACCACCTTGGAGGGAAGAAACCTATGGCTACACCTTC; CDR3 protein: CASSPPWREETYGYTF
V gene: TRBV6-2/TRBV6-3; D gene: .; clone size: few; J gene: TRBJ2-4; CDR3 DNA: TGTGCCAGCAGTTACGTGGATGGTTTCCGGCTGCTACTAGCCAAAAACATTCAGTACTTC; CDR3 protein: CASSYVDGFRLLLAKNIQYF
V gene: TRBV2; D gene: .; clone size: many; J gene: TRBJ2-3; CDR3 DNA: TGTGCCAGCAGTGAAGCGTTATCAGATACGCAGTATTTT; CDR3 protein: CASSEALSDTQYF
V gene: TRBV28; D gene: .; clone size: few; J gene: TRBJ2-7; CDR3 DNA: TGTGCCAGCAGGTATTCCCCCCGGGAGCAGTACTTC; CDR3 protein: CASRYSPREQYF
V gene: TRBV4-2; D gene: .; clone size: .; J gene: TRBJ2-1; CDR3 DNA: TGTGCCAGCAGCCAACGAGGACTCTACAATGAGCAGTTCTTC; CDR3 protein: CASSQRGLYNEQFF
V gene: TRBV4-3; D gene: .; clone size: many; J gene: TRBJ2-1; CDR3 DNA: TGCGCCAGCAGCCAAGTCAACTCCTACAATGAGCAGTTCTTC; CDR3 protein: CASSQVNSYNEQFF
V gene: TRBV5-1; D gene: .; clone size: few; J gene: TRBJ1-4; CDR3 DNA: TGCGCCAGCAGCTTGTTTCGAGGCAGAACTAATGAAAAACTGTTTTTT; CDR3 protein: CASSLFRGRTNEKLFF
V gene: TRBV4-3; D gene: TRBD1; clone size: few; J gene: TRBJ2-7; CDR3 DNA: TGCGCCAGCAGCCAATCTATGACAGGGCCCTACGAGCAGTACTTC; CDR3 protein: CASSQSMTGPYEQYF
V gene: TRBV29-1; D gene: .; clone size: .; J gene: TRBJ2-2; CDR3 DNA: TGCAGCGTTCGACGGAACACCGGGGAGCTGTTTTTT; CDR3 protein: CSVRRNTGELFF
V gene: TRBV7-2; D gene: TRBD2; clone size: few; J gene: TRBJ2-7; CDR3 DNA: TGTGCCAGCAGCCAAGGACTAGCACCCTCCTACGAGCAGTACTTC; CDR3 protein: CASSQGLAPSYEQYF
V gene: TRBV6-1; D gene: TRBD1; clone size: few; J gene: TRBJ1-2; CDR3 DNA: TGTGCCAGCAGTGCCAGGGGGCTGAGCGGCTACACCTTC; CDR3 protein: CASSARGLSGYTF
V gene: TRBV10-3; D gene: .; clone size: .; J gene: TRBJ2-7; CDR3 DNA: TGTGCCATCAGTGAGGGACAGTACGGCTACGAGCAGTACTTC; CDR3 protein: CAISEGQYGYEQYF
V gene: TRBV27; D gene: .; clone size: many; J gene: TRBJ2-5; CDR3 DNA: TGTGCCAGCAGGGCAATAGGGGTCGGAGAGACCCAGTACTTC; CDR3 protein: CASRAIGVGETQYF
V gene: TRBV20-1; D gene: .; clone size: few; J gene: TRBJ1-6; CDR3 DNA: TGCAGTGCTAGCCGGACGGACTCCTATAATTCACCCCTCCACTTT; CDR3 protein: CSASRTDSYNSPLHF
V gene: TRBV24-1; D gene: .; clone size: .; J gene: TRBJ2-2; CDR3 DNA: TGTGCCACCCAGCTCAGGGGTGACACCGGGGAGCTGTTTTTT; CDR3 protein: CATQLRGDTGELFF
V gene: TRBV6-2/TRBV6-3; D gene: TRBD1; clone size: .; J gene: TRBJ2-3; CDR3 DNA: TGTGCCAGCAGTCCTGTGGACAGGGGGACGCAGTATTTT; CDR3 protein: CASSPVDRGTQYF
V gene: TRBV12-3/TRBV12-4; D gene: .; clone size: .; J gene: TRBJ2-7; CDR3 DNA: TGTGCCAGCAGCCTGGTTGGGGAAGGGGCCTACGAGCAGTACTTC; CDR3 protein: CASSLVGEGAYEQYF
V gene: TRBV15; D gene: .; clone size: few; J gene: TRBJ2-3; CDR3 DNA: TGTGCCACCAGCAGCTCCGGGACCTACACAGATACGCAGTATTTT; CDR3 protein: CATSSSGTYTDTQYF
V gene: TRBV19; D gene: .; clone size: .; J gene: TRBJ2-1; CDR3 DNA: TGTGCCAGTAGTATTCGGGGAGGCAATGAGCAGTTCTTC; CDR3 protein: CASSIRGGNEQFF
V gene: TRBV5-1; D gene: TRBD2; clone size: many; J gene: TRBJ2-3; CDR3 DNA: TGCGCCAGCACCCCCGAGGCGGGAGGAGGAACAGATACGCAGTATTTT; CDR3 protein: CASTPEAGGGTDTQYF
V gene: TRBV12-3/TRBV12-4; D gene: .; clone size: few; J gene: TRBJ1-2; CDR3 DNA: TGTGCCAGCAGTCCACGTTTCAGACAGCGCCGGGGCTACACCTTC; CDR3 protein: CASSPRFRQRRGYTF
V gene: TRBV12-3/TRBV12-4; D gene: .; clone size: few; J gene: TRBJ1-6; CDR3 DNA: TGTGCCAGCAGTAGTACAGGGAACTCACCCCTCCACTTT; CDR3 protein: CASSSTGNSPLHF
V gene: TRBV7-2; D gene: .; clone size: few; J gene: TRBJ1-1; CDR3 DNA: TGTGCCAGCAGCCCGGGGGTAAGGGCAAGCCCTGAAGCTTTCTTT; CDR3 protein: CASSPGVRASPEAFF
V gene: TRBV5-1; D gene: TRBD1; clone size: few; J gene: TRBJ2-7; CDR3 DNA: TGCGCCAGCAGCTTGGATACAGGGGGACTCTACGAGCAGTACTTC; CDR3 protein: CASSLDTGGLYEQYF
V gene: TRBV6-1; D gene: .; clone size: many; J gene: TRBJ1-5; CDR3 DNA: TGTGCCAGCAGCCGGGACGGCACCAATCAGCCCCAGCATTTT; CDR3 protein: CASSRDGTNQPQHF
V gene: TRBV7-8; D gene: .; clone size: .; J gene: TRBJ2-1; CDR3 DNA: TGTGCCAGCAGCTTAGCTCCCGGGGAAAATTGGGACAATGAGCAGTTCTTC; CDR3 protein: CASSLAPGENWDNEQFF
V gene: TRBV7-9; D gene: .; clone size: .; J gene: TRBJ2-1; CDR3 DNA: TGTGCCAGCAGCCCTCTGGGTATTCTCTCCTACAATGAGCAGTTCTTC; CDR3 protein: CASSPLGILSYNEQFF
V gene: TRBV5-1; D gene: TRBD1; clone size: .; J gene: TRBJ2-7; CDR3 DNA: TGCGCCAGCAGCTTGGGGACAGGGGAGGTAATCCACGAGCAGTACTTC; CDR3 protein: CASSLGTGEVIHEQYF
V gene: TRBV6-1; D gene: .; clone size: .; J gene: TRBJ2-7; CDR3 DNA: TGTGCCAGCAGTGAATCCGGCTGGGCCCCCTTCTACGAGCAGTACTTC; CDR3 protein: CASSESGWAPFYEQYF
V gene: TRBV7-8; D gene: .; clone size: few; J gene: TRBJ2-1; CDR3 DNA: TGTGCCAGCAGCTTAATACGGGGGGAGCAGTTCTTC; CDR3 protein: CASSLIRGEQFF
V gene: TRBV7-2; D gene: .; clone size: few; J gene: TRBJ1-2; CDR3 DNA: TGTGCCAGCAGCTTAGCGAGCATCAAGGGCAGCCGAGGCTACACCTTC; CDR3 protein: CASSLASIKGSRGYTF
V gene: TRBV27; D gene: .; clone size: .; J gene: TRBJ2-2; CDR3 DNA: TGTGCCAGCTGCTTCACGTACAACACCGGGGAGCTGTTTTTT; CDR3 protein: CASCFTYNTGELFF
V gene: TRBV7-9; D gene: TRBD1; clone size: few; J gene: TRBJ2-3; CDR3 DNA: TGTGCCAGCAGCCAACGGGGACAGGGGATTAATACGCAGTATTTT; CDR3 protein: CASSQRGQGINTQYF